The 26 T cell receptor beta chains presented below share a single source sample, sequenced in a study of identical twins. Using its own MiXCR run on the 5' RACE reads, TCRdb lists one record per CDR3 protein. The data hold 1.5 million to 2 million distinct CDR3 sequences, with around a third observed a single time. Material for sequencing was cord blood. The receptors originated from a newborn girl in good health.

This clonotype was seen a handful of times. CDR3 coding DNA: TGTGCCAGCAGTGCCAGTTATGGCACAGATACGCAGTATTTT. Translating it yields CASSASYGTDTQYF. This chain joins TRBV6-4 and TRBJ2-3; no firm D call. The V end lost 4 bases, the J end lost 1 base, and 9 bases lay between the germline ends. Germline CDR1 MRHNA, CDR2 SNTAGT. The CDR3 has 14 amino acids.

This rearrangement joins TRBV20-1 to TRBJ2-7; 8 bases fit TRBD2. V lost 5 bases to trimming and J lost 0 bases; unmatched junction nucleotides: 3. CDR3 length equals 13 residues. Germline V lookup: CDR1 DFQATT, CDR2 SNEGSKA (reference sequence). The CDR3 nucleotides are TGCAGTGCTCCTAGCGGGTACTCCTACGAGCAGTACTTC. The encoded protein is CSAPSGYSYEQYF.

The chain has TRBV28 and TRBJ2-3; D is unresolved. Trimming took 6 bases from V and 2 from J, leaving 12 bases between them. The CDR3 length is 14 residues. CDR1 and CDR2 from the germline V gene are MDHEN and SYDVKM. CDR3 nucleotide sequence: TGTGCCAGCAGAGCCGGGTGGATCACAGATACGCAGTATTTT. It translates to CASRAGWITDTQYF.

This rearrangement joins TRBV14 to TRBJ2-1; possibly TRBD2 for D (6 bases). The CDR3 is made up of 17 amino acids. V lost 3 bases, J lost 2 bases, and 17 bases lay in between. CDR1 is SGHDN and CDR2 is FVKESK in the germline V gene. CDR3: CASSHRTLALTYNEQFF. The CDR3 DNA sequence: TGTGCCAGCAGCCACCGAACCCTAGCGTTAACCTACAATGAGCAGTTCTTC.

This clonotype was found a few times. V usage is TRBV7-2 and J usage is TRBJ2-2; TRBD1 agrees at 11 bases. Germline-derived CDR1 and CDR2 are SGHTA and FQGNSA. V trimming: 8 bases; J trimming: 5 bases; junction bases outside the gene matches: 4. CDR3 length equals 14 residues. The CDR3 here is CASLDRGLTGELFF. For the CDR3, the DNA is TGTGCCAGCCTGGACAGGGGGCTTACCGGGGAGCTGTTTTTT.

This clonotype was observed a few times. This chain connects TRBV6-6 to TRBJ2-2, with a weak D call TRBD1 (6 bases). The V gene lost 6 bases and the J gene lost 7 bases, with 12 bases spanning the gap. Germline V gene data show CDR1 as MNHNY and CDR2 as SVGAGI (reference sequence). The CDR3 is 13 residues long. The CDR3 DNA is TGTGCCAGCAGGCAGGGGTCTGGCGGGGAGCTGTTTTTT. Protein sequence: CASRQGSGGELFF.

There are a few counts of this clonotype. The chain employs TRBV3-1 and TRBJ1-1; D might be TRBD1 (5 bases). The CDR3 loop spans 17 amino acids. V shed 0 bases and J shed 4 bases, with 18 bases lying between them. Germline loops: CDR1 LGHDT, CDR2 YNNKEL (reference sequence). As DNA, the CDR3 is TGTGCCAGCAGCCAAGATCCGGGACTCCCCCTCGGCACTGAAGCTTTCTTT. The encoded protein is CASSQDPGLPLGTEAFF.

This clonotype showed up many times. The chain couples TRBV3-1 to TRBJ2-7, with unresolved D. The germline V and J ends were trimmed by 1 base and 7 bases, with 8 bases remaining between them. CDR1 LGHDT and CDR2 YNNKEL come from the germline V gene (reference sequence). The CDR3 has 12 residues. The CDR3 coding sequence is TGTGCCAGCAGCCAAGTAATCTGGGAGCAGTACTTC. It encodes CASSQVIWEQYF.

In this sample, this clonotype turned up many times. This chain uses TRBV29-1 with TRBJ2-7; 9 positions agree with TRBD1. V was clipped by 7 bases and J by 0 bases; unmatched bases: 7. Germline values: CDR1 SQVTM, CDR2 ANQGSEA. The CDR3 spans 14 residues. The CDR3 DNA follows: TGCAGCGATAGACGGGACAGGGTCTCCTACGAGCAGTACTTC. Protein sequence: CSDRRDRVSYEQYF.

V is TRBV24-1 and J is TRBJ1-1; TRBD1 matches at 8 bases. Germline CDR1 is KGHDR and CDR2 is SFDVKD. The CDR3 is made up of 14 amino acids. The trim removed 5 bases at V and 5 bases at J, leaving 6 bases unmatched. DNA of the CDR3: TGTGCCACCAGTGCTGAACAGGGGGGAACTGAAGCTTTCTTT. Translated, it gives CATSAEQGGTEAFF.

This chain connects TRBV5-1 to TRBJ1-1; TRBD1 is a possible D gene (6 bases). This CDR3 has 14 amino acids. Trimming removed 0 bases from V and 7 bases from J, with 13 bases in between. Germline-derived CDR1 and CDR2 are SGHRS and YFSETQ. The CDR3 bases are TGCGCCAGCAGCTTGGCGGTGACAGGTGTTGAAGCTTTCTTT. This translates into CASSLAVTGVEAFF.

This clonotype has a handful of counts. The chain employs TRBV20-1 and TRBJ2-7; D remains ambiguous. Germline V gene data show CDR1 as DFQATT and CDR2 as SNEGSKA (reference sequence). The CDR3 covers 15 residues. Trimming removed 0 bases from V and 3 bases from J, with 15 bases in between. CDR3 in amino acids: CSARDIGGRLYEQYF. The DNA of the CDR3 is TGCAGTGCTAGAGATATAGGTGGTCGGCTCTACGAGCAGTACTTC.

This clonotype occurred many times. V gene TRBV4-2 combines with J gene TRBJ1-2; D unresolved. The CDR3 is 13 residues long. Germline V gene sequence: CDR1 LGHNA, CDR2 YNFKEQ. V was shortened by 1 base and J by 8 bases, with 11 bases between the two germline ends. The CDR3 spells CASSQAPLGGYTF. CDR3 DNA: TGTGCCAGCAGCCAAGCACCTCTCGGCGGCTACACCTTC.

The chain couples TRBV15 to TRBJ2-3; 7 positions match TRBD1. CDR1 is LNHNV and CDR2 is YYDKDF in the germline V gene (reference sequence). The V and J ends lost 3 bases and 0 bases, in that order; junction bases with no gene match: 3. The CDR3 is 15 amino acids. Written as DNA, the CDR3 is TGTGCCACCAGCAGGGCCAGGGGGAGCACAGATACGCAGTATTTT. Amino acid sequence: CATSRARGSTDTQYF.

There are many counts of this clonotype. The V call is TRBV29-1, the J call TRBJ2-7; 7 nucleotides agree with TRBD1. Per germline, CDR1 SQVTM and CDR2 ANQGSEA. V lost 6 bases to trimming and J lost 6 bases; unmatched junction nucleotides: 5. The CDR3 totals 11 residues. For the CDR3, the DNA is TGCAGCGTAAATACAGGGGCCGAGCAGTACTTC. It yields the protein CSVNTGAEQYF.

V gene TRBV12-3 or TRBV12-4 combines with J gene TRBJ2-3; D may be TRBD2 (5 bases). The V and J ends lost 4 bases and 6 bases respectively, with 14 bases between them. The CDR3 loop spans 14 amino acids. DNA of the CDR3: TGTGCCAGCAGTTCGAACCGAATAGCGGATACGCAGTATTTT. Its protein product is CASSSNRIADTQYF.

J is TRBJ2-6 and V is TRBV20-1; tentatively, D is TRBD2 (6 bases). The CDR3 runs to 20 residues. Germline CDR1 DFQATT, CDR2 SNEGSKA (reference sequence). Deletions cut 0 bases from V and 4 bases from J, with 25 bases between. The CDR3 bases are TGCAGTGCTAGAGACCGAACAAGACTAGGACCAGTTTGCGGGGCCAACGTCCTGACTTTC. Its translation is CSARDRTRLGPVCGANVLTF.

The rearrangement links TRBV6-1 to TRBJ1-4; 10 nucleotides match TRBD1. There are 18 residues in the CDR3. The germline CDR1 and CDR2 sequences are MNHNS and SASEGT. V lost 5 bases and J lost 8; bases outside the gene matches: 17. This CDR3 reads CASSSPSGTGAIVEKLFF. As DNA, the CDR3 is TGTGCCAGCAGTAGCCCATCCGGGACAGGGGCGATCGTCGAAAAACTGTTTTTT.

The chain carries TRBV20-1 and TRBJ2-5; a possible D gene is TRBD2 (6 bases). Trimming took 1 base from V and 2 from J, leaving 11 bases between them. From germline, CDR1 is DFQATT and CDR2 SNEGSKA (reference sequence). The CDR3 spans 14 residues. The CDR3 protein is CSARGLVGQETQYF. Here the CDR3 DNA reads TGCAGTGCTAGAGGACTAGTAGGACAAGAGACCCAGTACTTC.

The chain uses TRBV20-1 and TRBJ1-2; TRBD1 matches 7 bases. The CDR3 is made up of 15 amino acids. Germline V gives CDR1 DFQATT, CDR2 SNEGSKA (reference sequence). V lost 3 bases and J lost 0; bases outside the gene matches: 7. As DNA, the CDR3 is TGCAGTGCTAGGGTACAGGGGCGGACTAACTATGGCTACACCTTC. Amino acid sequence: CSARVQGRTNYGYTF.

J is TRBJ1-5 and V is TRBV6-2 or TRBV6-3; TRBD1 might be the D (5 bases). V dropped 6 bases and J dropped 7 bases, with 19 bases sitting between them. The CDR3 is 15 amino acids. The germline CDR1 and CDR2 sequences are MNHEY and SVGEGT. CDR3 in amino acids: CASRNRNRREQPQHF. CDR3 DNA sequence: TGTGCCAGCAGGAACAGGAATAGAAGGGAACAGCCCCAGCATTTT.

This clonotype was recorded many times. The chain combines TRBV7-2 with TRBJ2-4; D gene unclear. Germline CDR1 and CDR2: SGHTA and FQGNSA. The CDR3 is 15 residues long. V was cut by 4 bases and J by 0 bases, with 10 bases left in between. The CDR3 DNA reads TGTGCCAGCAGCTCGACAACCGTAGCCAAAAACATTCAGTACTTC. Residues: CASSSTTVAKNIQYF.

This chain connects TRBV7-2 to TRBJ1-4; TRBD1 aligns across 8 bases. Looked up from germline, CDR1 is SGHTA and CDR2 is FQGNSA. The CDR3 spans 16 residues. Losses at the gene ends were 0 bases for V and 5 bases for J; bases not matched to a gene: 5. CDR3 in DNA: TGTGCCAGCAGCTTAGCCGCGGCAGGGGGCAATGAAAAACTGTTTTTT. It encodes CASSLAAAGGNEKLFF.

This clonotype occurred a few times. The J gene is TRBJ2-5, the V gene TRBV7-2, with a weak D call TRBD2 (6 bases). Germline V gene data show CDR1 as SGHTA and CDR2 as FQGNSA. The CDR3 runs to 16 residues. Trimming took off 1 base at V and 2 bases at J, with 14 bases between the two ends. In DNA, the CDR3 is TGTGCCAGCAGCTTAGGCGTGGTAGCGGCTCAAGAGACCCAGTACTTC. Translation gives CASSLGVVAAQETQYF. The full variable domain, with the rest looked up from reference TRBV7-2 and TRBJ2-5, is GAGVSQSPSNKVTEKGKDVELRCDPISGHTALYWYRQSLGQGLEFLIYFQGNSAPDKSGLPSDRFSAERTGGSVSTLTIQRTQQEDSAVYLCASSLGVVAAQETQYFGPGTRLLVL.

This rearrangement joins TRBV28 to TRBJ1-1; D is perhaps TRBD1 (5 bases). Germline loops: CDR1 MDHEN, CDR2 SYDVKM. This CDR3 contains 15 residues. V was clipped by 3 bases and J by 0 bases, with 11 bases between them. The CDR3 nucleotides read TGTGCCAGCAGTTTTGTCGGCAGGGTGAACACTGAAGCTTTCTTT. Translating it yields CASSFVGRVNTEAFF.

The chain is built from TRBV20-1 and TRBJ1-1; tentatively, D is TRBD1 (5 bases). Deletions cut 5 bases from V and 4 bases from J, with 11 bases between. This CDR3 contains 12 residues. The germline gives CDR1 DFQATT, CDR2 SNEGSKA (reference sequence). The CDR3 loop is CSAVTESTEAFF. CDR3 DNA: TGCAGTGCTGTGACAGAAAGCACTGAAGCTTTCTTT.